This TCR beta chain was documented in a study of breast tumors, draining lymph nodes, adjacent tissues. TCRdb reanalysed the multiplex PCR reads using MiXCR and keeps one entry per CDR3 protein. The table lists about 89,000 distinct CDR3 sequences, approximately 29% of them singletons. Points from the study as a whole: Luminal-like breast cancer showed significantly greater tumor-nontumor repertoire similarity than basal-like breast cancer did. Compared with lymph nodes, tumors were less diverse; compared with nontumor tissue, more. That most tumor T cells come from lymph nodes remained unproven. The data were judged consistent with most tumor T cells coming from lymph node and expanding in tumor.

This clonotype was observed at least ten times. Its target is unknown. Axillary draining lymph nodes of breast cancer patients supplied the node samples. This CDR3 comprises 14 residues. V was trimmed by 3 bases and J by 4 bases, leaving 12 bases between them. Germline assignment: CDR1 DFQATT and CDR2 SNEGSKA (reference sequence). Sequenced material: axillary lymph node tissue. The clonotype was recovered from a female donor with breast cancer. Some clones in this sample may be carry-over from other donors' samples. The V and J genes are TRBV20-1 and TRBJ2-2; perhaps TRBD2 as D (6 bases). The CDR3 nucleotides read TGCAGTGCTAGCTCGGGGGTGGTCACCGGGGAGCTGTTTTTT. It codes for CSASSGVVTGELFF.